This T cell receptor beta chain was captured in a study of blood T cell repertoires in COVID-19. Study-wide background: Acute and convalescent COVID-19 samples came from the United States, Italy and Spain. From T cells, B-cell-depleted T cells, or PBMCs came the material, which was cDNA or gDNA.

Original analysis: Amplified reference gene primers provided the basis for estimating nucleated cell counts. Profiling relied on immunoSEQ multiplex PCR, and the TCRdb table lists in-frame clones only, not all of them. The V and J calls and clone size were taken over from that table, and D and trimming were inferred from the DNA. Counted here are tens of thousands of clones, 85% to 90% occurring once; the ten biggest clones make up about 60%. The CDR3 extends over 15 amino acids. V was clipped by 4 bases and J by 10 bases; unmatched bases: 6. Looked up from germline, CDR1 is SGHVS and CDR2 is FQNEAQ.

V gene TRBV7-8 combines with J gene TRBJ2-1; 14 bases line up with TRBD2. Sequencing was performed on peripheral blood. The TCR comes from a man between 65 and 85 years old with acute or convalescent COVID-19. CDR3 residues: CASSSGTSGSKEQFF. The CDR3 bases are TGTGCCAGCAGCTCAGGGACTAGCGGGAGTAAGGAGCAGTTCTTC.